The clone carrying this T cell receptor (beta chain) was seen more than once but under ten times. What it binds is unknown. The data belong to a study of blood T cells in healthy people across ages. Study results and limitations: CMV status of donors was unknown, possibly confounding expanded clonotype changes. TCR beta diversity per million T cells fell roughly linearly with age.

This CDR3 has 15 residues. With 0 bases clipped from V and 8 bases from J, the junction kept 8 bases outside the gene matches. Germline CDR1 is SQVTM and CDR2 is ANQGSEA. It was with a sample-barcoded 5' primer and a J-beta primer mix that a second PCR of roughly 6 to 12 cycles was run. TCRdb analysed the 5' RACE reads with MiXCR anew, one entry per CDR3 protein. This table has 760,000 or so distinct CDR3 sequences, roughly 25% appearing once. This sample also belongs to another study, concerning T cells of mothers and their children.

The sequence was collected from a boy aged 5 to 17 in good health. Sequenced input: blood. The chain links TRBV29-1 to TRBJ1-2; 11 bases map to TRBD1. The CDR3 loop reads CSVEDLGQGASGYTF. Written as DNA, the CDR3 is TGCAGCGTTGAAGATCTTGGACAGGGGGCGAGCGGCTACACCTTC.